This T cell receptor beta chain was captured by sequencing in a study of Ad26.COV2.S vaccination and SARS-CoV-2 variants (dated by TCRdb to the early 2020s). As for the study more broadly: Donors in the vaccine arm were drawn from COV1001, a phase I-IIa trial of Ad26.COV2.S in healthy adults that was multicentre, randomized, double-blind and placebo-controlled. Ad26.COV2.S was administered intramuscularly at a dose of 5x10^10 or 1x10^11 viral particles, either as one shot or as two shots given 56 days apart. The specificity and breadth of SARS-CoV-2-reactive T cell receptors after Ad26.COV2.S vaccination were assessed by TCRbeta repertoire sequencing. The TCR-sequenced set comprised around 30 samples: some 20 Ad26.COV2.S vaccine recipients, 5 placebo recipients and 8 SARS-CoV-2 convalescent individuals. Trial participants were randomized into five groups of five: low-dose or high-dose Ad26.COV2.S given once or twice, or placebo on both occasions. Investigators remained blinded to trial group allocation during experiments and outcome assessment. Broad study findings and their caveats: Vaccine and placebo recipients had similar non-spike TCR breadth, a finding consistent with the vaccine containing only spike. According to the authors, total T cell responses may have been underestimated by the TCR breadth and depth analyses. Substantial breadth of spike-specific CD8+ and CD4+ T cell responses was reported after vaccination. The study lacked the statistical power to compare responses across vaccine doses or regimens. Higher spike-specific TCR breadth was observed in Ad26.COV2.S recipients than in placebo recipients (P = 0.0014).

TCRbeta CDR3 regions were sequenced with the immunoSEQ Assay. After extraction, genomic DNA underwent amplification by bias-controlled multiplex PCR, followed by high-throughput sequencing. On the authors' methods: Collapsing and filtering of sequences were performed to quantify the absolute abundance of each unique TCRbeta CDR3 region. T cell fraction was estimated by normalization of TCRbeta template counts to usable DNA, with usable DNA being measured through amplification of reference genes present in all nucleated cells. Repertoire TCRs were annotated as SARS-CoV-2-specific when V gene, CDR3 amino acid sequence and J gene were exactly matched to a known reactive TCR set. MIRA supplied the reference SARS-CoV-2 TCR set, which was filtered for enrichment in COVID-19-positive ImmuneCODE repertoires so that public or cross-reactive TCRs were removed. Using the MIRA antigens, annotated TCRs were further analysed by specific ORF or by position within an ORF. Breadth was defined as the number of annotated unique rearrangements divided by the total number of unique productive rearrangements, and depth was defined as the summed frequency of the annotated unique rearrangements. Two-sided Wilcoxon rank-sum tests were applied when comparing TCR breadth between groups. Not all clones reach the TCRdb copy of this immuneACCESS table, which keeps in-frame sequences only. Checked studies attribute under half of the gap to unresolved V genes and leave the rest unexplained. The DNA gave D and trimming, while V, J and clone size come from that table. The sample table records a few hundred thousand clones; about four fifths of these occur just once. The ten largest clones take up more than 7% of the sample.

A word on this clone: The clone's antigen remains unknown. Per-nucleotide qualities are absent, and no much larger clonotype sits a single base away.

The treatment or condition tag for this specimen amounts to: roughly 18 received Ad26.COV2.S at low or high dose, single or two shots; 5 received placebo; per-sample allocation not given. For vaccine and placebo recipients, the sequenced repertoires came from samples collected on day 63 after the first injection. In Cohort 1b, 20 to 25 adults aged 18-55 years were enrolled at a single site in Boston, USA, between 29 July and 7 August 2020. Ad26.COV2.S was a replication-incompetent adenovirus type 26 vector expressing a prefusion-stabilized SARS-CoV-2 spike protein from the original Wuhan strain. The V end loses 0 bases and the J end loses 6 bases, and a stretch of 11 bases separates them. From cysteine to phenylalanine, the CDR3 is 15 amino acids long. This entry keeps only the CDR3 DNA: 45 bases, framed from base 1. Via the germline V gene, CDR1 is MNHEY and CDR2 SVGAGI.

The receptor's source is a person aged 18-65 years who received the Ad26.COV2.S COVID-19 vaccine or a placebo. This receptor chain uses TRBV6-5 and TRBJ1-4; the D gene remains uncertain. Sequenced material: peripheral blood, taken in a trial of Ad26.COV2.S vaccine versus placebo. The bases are TGTGCCAGCAGTTACTCGAATGGACCTTATGAAAAACTGTTTTTT. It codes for CASSYSNGPYEKLFF.